The 22 T cell receptor beta chains given below trace back to one sample, sequenced in a study of blood T cell repertoires in COVID-19. Method: immunoSEQ multiplex PCR; TCRdb's copy keeps in-frame clones and lacks some. The data show about 160,000 clones, with 70% to 90% seen just once and approximately 0.5% held by the top ten. Specimen: peripheral blood. The receptor set was obtained from a man aged 60-69 years with COVID-19, enrolled during active disease.

This clone was seen only once. The V gene is TRBV5-1, the J gene TRBJ1-4; D is possibly TRBD1 (5 bases). This CDR3 is 13 amino acids long. Trimming shortened V by 7 bases and J by 2 bases, and 9 bases separated the two germline ends. CDR1 SGHRS and CDR2 YFSETQ come from the germline V gene. The CDR3 DNA reads TGCGCCAGCGGGGAGGGGACTAATGAAAAACTGTTTTTT. Translation gives CASGEGTNEKLFF. The whole variable domain, remainder taken from reference TRBV5-1 and TRBJ1-4, is KAGVTQTPRYLIKTRGQQVTLSCSPISGHRSVSWYQQTPGQGLQFLFEYFSETQRNKGNFPGRFSGRQFSNSRSEMNVSTLELGDSALYLCASGEGTNEKLFFGSGTQLSVL.

V and J are TRBV27 and TRBJ2-2, with D hard to call. Trimming pared 1 base from V and 3 bases from J, leaving 9 bases between. The CDR3 has 15 amino acids. Germline V gene lookup returns CDR1 MNHEY and CDR2 SMNVEV (reference sequence). The CDR3 DNA reads TGTGCCAGCAGTTTATACCGCCAGGACACCGGGGAGCTGTTTTTT. This encodes CASSLYRQDTGELFF.

This rearrangement joins TRBV18 to TRBJ2-1, with 7 bases identical to TRBD2. Trimming cost V 0 bases and J 7 bases; bases outside gene matches: 9. The CDR3 has 16 residues. CDR1 KGHSH and CDR2 LQKENI come from the germline V gene. The CDR3 DNA follows: TGTGCCAGCTCACCACCGCCGGGAGGCCTGGAAAATGAGCAGTTCTTC. It is translated as CASSPPPGGLENEQFF.

The chain links TRBV30 to TRBJ2-3; 8 bases are shared with TRBD1. CDR3 length: 15 residues. Germline CDR1 reads GTSNPN; CDR2 reads SVGIG (reference sequence). V gave up 1 base and J gave up 6 bases; unmatched junction bases: 9. CDR3 in amino acids: CAWSGPGTGGDTQYF. The CDR3 coding sequence is TGTGCCTGGAGTGGGCCCGGGACAGGCGGGGATACGCAGTATTTT.

The rearrangement joins TRBV3-1 (or the pseudogene TRBV3-2) to TRBJ1-5; D may be TRBD1 (6 bases). Deletions cut 7 bases from V and 4 bases from J, with 11 bases between. Looked up from germline, CDR1 is LGHDT and CDR2 is YNNKEL (reference sequence). The CDR3 is 13 residues long. DNA of the CDR3: TGTGCCAGCACTCAAGGGGGAAATCAGCCCCAGCATTTT. Translation gives CASTQGGNQPQHF.

This clone was seen once. The chain is built from TRBV9 and TRBJ2-1; the D gene is possibly TRBD1 (5 bases). Trimming took 0 bases from V and 1 from J, leaving 8 bases between them. Germline CDR1 is SGDLS and CDR2 is YYNGEE. There are 15 residues in the CDR3. This chain's CDR3 is CASSVGGASYNEQFF. CDR3 in DNA: TGTGCCAGCAGCGTAGGGGGCGCATCCTACAATGAGCAGTTCTTC.

This chain connects TRBV7-2 to TRBJ1-1; D not resolved. The CDR3 loop spans 13 amino acids. Germline V gives CDR1 SGHTA, CDR2 FQGNSA. V was shortened by 3 bases and J by 3 bases, with 8 bases between the two germline ends. The CDR3 region has the DNA TGTGCCAGCAGCTTCAGTGATTACACTGAAGCTTTCTTT. Its translation: CASSFSDYTEAFF.

The chain couples TRBV4-2 to TRBJ1-4; no reliable D call. V lost 3 bases to trimming and J lost 0 bases, with 5 bases between them. This CDR3 is built from 14 residues. Germline V gene data show CDR1 as LGHNA and CDR2 as YNFKEQ. The CDR3 DNA is TGTGCCAGCAGCCAGGGCGCAACTAATGAAAAACTGTTTTTT. It translates to CASSQGATNEKLFF.

V and J are TRBV19 and TRBJ1-5; 7 bases align to TRBD1. CDR3 length: 16 amino acids. With V trimmed by 7 bases and J by 0 bases, 9 bases remained unmatched. In germline, CDR1 is LNHDA, CDR2 SQIVND (reference sequence). The CDR3, as DNA: TGTGCCAGTACCGAGATCGGGACAGTTAGCAATCAGCCCCAGCATTTT. Amino acid sequence: CASTEIGTVSNQPQHF.

The CDR3 sequence: CASSTRAGEQYF. In DNA, the CDR3 is TGTGCCAGTAGTACGAGGGCCGGGGAGCAGTACTTC. The genes are TRBV19 and TRBJ2-7; D perhaps matches TRBD2 (5 bases). The germline V gene has CDR1 LNHDA and CDR2 SQIVND (reference sequence). The CDR3 sequence is 12 residues long. Trimming removed 4 bases from V and 7 bases from J, with 11 bases in between. The variable domain in full, completed from reference TRBV19 and TRBJ2-7, reads DGGITQSPKYLFRKEGQNVTLSCEQNLNHDAMYWYRQDPGQGLRLIYYSQIVNDFQKGDIAEGYSVSREKKESFPLTVTSAQKNPTAFYLCASSTRAGEQYFGPGTRLTVT.

The chain employs TRBV14 and TRBJ1-6, with TRBD1 as a possible D gene (6 bases). Deletions cut 3 bases from V and 6 bases from J, with 18 bases between. CDR1 and CDR2 (germline): SGHDN, FVKESK. This CDR3 is built from 17 residues. The CDR3 nucleotides read TGTGCCAGCAGCCAGGAGAGAGGGGGATGGGTTAATTCACCCCTCCACTTT. This codes for CASSQERGGWVNSPLHF. The complete variable domain, with remaining parts taken from reference TRBV14 and TRBJ1-6, reads EAGVTQFPSHSVIEKGQTVTLRCDPISGHDNLYWYRRVMGKEIKFLLHFVKESKQDESGMPNNRFLAERTGGTYSTLKVQPAELEDSGVYFCASSQERGGWVNSPLHFGNGTRLTVT.

The chain uses TRBV19 and TRBJ2-7; perhaps TRBD2 as D (7 bases). Deletions cut 7 bases from V and 2 bases from J, with 9 bases between. Germline V gives CDR1 LNHDA, CDR2 SQIVND (reference sequence). The CDR3 is 12 amino acids. CDR3 protein: CASKGGAYEQYF. In DNA form, the CDR3 reads TGTGCCAGTAAAGGGGGGGCCTACGAGCAGTACTTC.

The chain combines TRBV5-4 with TRBJ2-3; possible D gene TRBD1, 6 bases. Germline V gene lookup returns CDR1 SGHNT and CDR2 YYREEE (reference sequence). Trimming took 1 base from V and 1 from J, leaving 10 bases between them. This CDR3 region has 15 residues. CDR3 DNA sequence: TGTGCCAGCAGCTTGTGGGACATTGGCACAGATACGCAGTATTTT. Its protein is CASSLWDIGTDTQYF.

The rearrangement uses TRBV9 and TRBJ2-1; 8 nucleotides line up with TRBD1. CDR3 length equals 16 residues. Germline V gene sequence: CDR1 SGDLS, CDR2 YYNGEE. Trimming at V came to 0 bases and at J to 9 bases, leaving 11 bases not matched to a gene. Written as DNA, the CDR3 is TGTGCCAGCAGCGTAGTGGGTGGCAGGGGGCCACGTGAGCAGTTCTTC. It yields the protein CASSVVGGRGPREQFF.

The rearrangement uses TRBV24-1 and TRBJ1-2; D gene ambiguous. CDR3 length equals 13 residues. V was pared by 1 base and J by 5 bases, with 7 bases between. Germline V gene lookup returns CDR1 KGHDR and CDR2 SFDVKD. Here the CDR3 DNA reads TGTGCCACCAGTGATTTAAGAGGTTATGGCTACACCTTC. This translates into CATSDLRGYGYTF.

This chain uses TRBV2 with TRBJ1-3; no clear D. The V gene's germline CDR1 is SNHLY and CDR2 FYNNEI. The length of the CDR3 is 16 residues. Deletions cut 5 bases from V and 2 bases from J, with 16 bases between. The chain's CDR3 is CASSPREGTAGNTIYF. The CDR3, as DNA: TGTGCCAGCAGTCCCCGGGAAGGAACGGCTGGAAACACCATATATTTT. The whole variable domain, filled in from reference TRBV2 and TRBJ1-3, reads EPEVTQTPSHQVTQMGQEVILRCVPISNHLYFYWYRQILGQKVEFLVSFYNNEISEKSEIFDDQFSVERPDGSNFTLKIRSTKLEDSAMYFCASSPREGTAGNTIYFGEGSWLTVV.

The chain has TRBV7-8 and TRBJ1-5, with D perhaps TRBD1 (5 bases). The CDR3 covers 15 residues. The germline V gene encodes CDR1 SGHVS and CDR2 FQNEAQ. The ends were cut back, 6 bases at V and 2 bases at J, with 14 bases in the middle. CDR3 region: CASSKDRGGNQPQHF. The CDR3 DNA reads as TGTGCCAGCAGTAAAGACCGGGGGGGCAATCAGCCCCAGCATTTT.

This CDR3 is CASSPLSTGELFF. The DNA of the CDR3 is TGTGCCAGCTCACCACTTTCAACCGGGGAGCTGTTTTTT. The genes are TRBV18 and TRBJ2-2; D uncertain. The V and J ends lost 1 base and 5 bases respectively, with 5 bases between them. This CDR3 has 13 amino acids. CDR1 and CDR2 from the germline V gene are KGHSH and LQKENI.

The chain joins TRBV19 to TRBJ1-1; D possibly corresponds to TRBD1 (6 bases). The CDR3 spans 15 residues. The germline gives CDR1 LNHDA, CDR2 SQIVND (reference sequence). Trimming cost V 7 bases and J 1 base, with 16 bases left between them. The CDR3 DNA reads as TGTGCCAGTAAACTCGTGACAGGTCGGAACACTGAAGCTTTCTTT. Translation gives CASKLVTGRNTEAFF.

This rearrangement joins TRBV2 to TRBJ2-1; TRBD2 agrees at 15 bases. CDR3 size: 19 residues. Per germline, CDR1 SNHLY and CDR2 FYNNEI. The J segment lost 10 bases and the V segment lost 4 bases, leaving 17 bases of the junction unmatched. As DNA, the CDR3 is TGTGCCAGCAGTGGGATGGGACTAGCGGGAGGCTCACCCCGGAACGAGCAGTTCTTC. Its translation is CASSGMGLAGGSPRNEQFF.

The J gene is TRBJ1-2, the V gene TRBV6-5; D remains ambiguous. V dropped 0 bases and J dropped 4 bases, with 9 bases sitting between them. The CDR3 covers 14 residues. The germline gives CDR1 MNHEY, CDR2 SVGAGI. The CDR3 is CASSYSREGYGYTF. Written as DNA, the CDR3 is TGTGCCAGCAGTTACTCACGAGAGGGCTATGGCTACACCTTC.

The chain is built from TRBV7-2 and TRBJ2-1; 8 bases map to TRBD2. The CDR3 loop spans 15 amino acids. Germline V CDR1 and CDR2: SGHTA, FQGNSA. V gave up 1 base and J gave up 6 bases; unmatched junction bases: 5. The CDR3 nucleotides read TGTGCCAGCAGCTTAGGGGTTAGCGGGATCAATGAGCAGTTCTTC. This gives the protein CASSLGVSGINEQFF.